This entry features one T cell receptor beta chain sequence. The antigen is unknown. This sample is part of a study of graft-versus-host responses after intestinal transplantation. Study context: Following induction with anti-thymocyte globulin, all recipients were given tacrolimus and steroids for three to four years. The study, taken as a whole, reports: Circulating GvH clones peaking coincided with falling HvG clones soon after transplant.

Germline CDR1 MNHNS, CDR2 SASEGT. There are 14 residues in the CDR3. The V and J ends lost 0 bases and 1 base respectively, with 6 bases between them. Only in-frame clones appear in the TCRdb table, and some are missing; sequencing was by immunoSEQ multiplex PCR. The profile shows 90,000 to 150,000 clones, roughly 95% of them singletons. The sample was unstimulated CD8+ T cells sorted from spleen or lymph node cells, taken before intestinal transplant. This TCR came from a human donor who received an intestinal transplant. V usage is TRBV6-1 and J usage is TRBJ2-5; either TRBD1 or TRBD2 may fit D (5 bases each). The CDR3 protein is CASSEAGTQETQYF. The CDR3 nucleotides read TGTGCCAGCAGTGAAGCTGGGACCCAAGAGACCCAGTACTTC.